Included here is one TCR beta chain sequence, with context. Its target is unknown. The sample is drawn from a study of cytomegalovirus exposure and HLA in healthy donors. The CDR3 sequence is 14 residues long. In germline, CDR1 is LGHNA, CDR2 YSLEER. V shed 0 bases and J shed 4 bases, with 9 bases lying between them. Sequencing used immunoSEQ multiplex PCR; TCRdb keeps in-frame clones, though not all of them. The sample carries over 85,000 clones, over 75% recorded once. Study conclusions and caveats: Reports showed the classifier diagnosing cytomegalovirus status with high specificity and sensitivity.

The specimen was PBMCs. The TCR originated in a woman in her twenties or thirties in good health and CMV-seropositive. The chain carries TRBV4-3 and TRBJ1-2, with a weak D call TRBD1 (5 bases). The CDR3 DNA reads as TGCGCCAGCAGCCAAGATCTAGGGGCCTATGGCTACACCTTC. Translation gives CASSQDLGAYGYTF.